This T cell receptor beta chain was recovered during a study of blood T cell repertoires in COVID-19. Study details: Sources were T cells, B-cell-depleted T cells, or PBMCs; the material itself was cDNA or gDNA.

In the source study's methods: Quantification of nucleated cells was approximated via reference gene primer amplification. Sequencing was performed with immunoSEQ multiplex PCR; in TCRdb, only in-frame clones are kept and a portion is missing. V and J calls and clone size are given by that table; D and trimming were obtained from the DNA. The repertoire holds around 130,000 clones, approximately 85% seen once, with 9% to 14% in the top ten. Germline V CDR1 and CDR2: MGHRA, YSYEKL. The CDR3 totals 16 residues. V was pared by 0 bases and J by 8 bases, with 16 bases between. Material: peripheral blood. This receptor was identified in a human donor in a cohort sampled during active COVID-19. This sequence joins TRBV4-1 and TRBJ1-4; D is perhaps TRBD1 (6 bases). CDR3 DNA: TGCGCCAGCAGCCAAGATTTGGGGGGGCTGGTCGAAAAACTGTTTTTT. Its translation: CASSQDLGGLVEKLFF.